This T cell receptor (beta chain) was captured by sequencing in a study of long-term antiretroviral therapy in people with HIV. Study-wide points: Spans of CDR3 length were tighter for HIV repertoires than for controls. Pre-ART-expanded clones dominated the repertoire at all time points.

The CDR3 covers 14 residues. Per the germline V gene, CDR1 is MNHEY and CDR2 is SVGAGI. The V gene lost 2 bases and the J gene lost 2 bases, with 7 bases spanning the gap. Version v3.0 of the immunoSEQ assay ran at survey level. Method: immunoSEQ multiplex PCR; TCRdb's copy keeps in-frame clones and lacks some. Of 15,000 to 20,000 clones listed, around 78% are singletons. As for this clone: The antigen remains unidentified.

The sequence was collected from a man aged 50 to 59 with HIV. The J gene is TRBJ1-3, the V gene TRBV6-5; tentatively, D is TRBD1 (5 bases). The sequences come from unsorted PBMCs, collected 2.2 years after starting antiretroviral therapy. The CDR3 DNA sequence: TGTGCCAGCAGTTACCGCAGGGCTGGAAACACCATATATTTT. It encodes CASSYRRAGNTIYF.